The 31 T cell receptor beta chains in this list originate from one sample, sequenced in a study of CD8+ T cells in alopecia areata (dated by TCRdb to the late 2010s). The method behind the library was the immunoSEQ multiplex PCR assay. RNA was extracted from all samples and reverse transcribed into cDNA as template for TCR sequencing. Imported from immuneACCESS, the table was reduced by TCRdb to in-frame sequences with V and J called. These copies leave out some clones; in studies compared against another copy, an unresolved V gene accounts for under half, and the cause of the remainder is not known. The sample records over 150,000 clones, less than 80% of which are singletons. 14% of the sample comes from the top ten. This specimen's time point label, interpreted: 24 weeks on oral tofacitinib. Read against the paper, the sample's treatment or condition label means: oral pan-JAK inhibitor, 5-10 mg twice daily.

The sample here was CD4+ T cells sorted from blood, taken at week 24, from a patient treated with tofacitinib. The source is a human donor with alopecia areata.

This clone showed up just a few times. The gene calls are TRBV27 and TRBJ2-1; unclear D gene. This CDR3 region has 14 residues. CDR1 is MNHEY, CDR2 SMNVEV, per germline (reference sequence). Trimming cost V 7 bases and J 0 bases, with 10 bases left between them. This CDR3 is CASMAFSSYNEQFF. The CDR3 coding sequence is TGTGCCAGCATGGCGTTCAGCTCCTACAATGAGCAGTTCTTC.

This chain links TRBV7-9 with TRBJ1-2; D is possibly TRBD1 (5 bases). Trimming removed 4 bases at V and 4 bases at J, with 7 bases between. The CDR3 has 12 residues. Per germline, CDR1 SEHNR and CDR2 FQNEAQ (reference sequence). The DNA for the CDR3 is TGTGCCAGCAGCTCCGACAGCTATGGCTACACCTTC. This translates into CASSSDSYGYTF.

With regard to this clone: The same CDR3 can be traced to other DNA sequences in this sample. The chain uses TRBV15 and TRBJ2-7; D gene ambiguous. V lost 0 bases to trimming and J lost 4 bases, with 4 bases between them. There are 12 residues in the CDR3. Germline CDR1 and CDR2: LNHNV and YYDKDF (reference sequence). In DNA, the CDR3 is TGTGCCACCAGCAGAGACTTTTACGAGCAGTACTTC. Translated: CATSRDFYEQYF.

The V and J genes are TRBV6-5 and TRBJ2-1; the D is unclear. The CDR3 has 11 amino acids. Between the trimmed V and J ends, which lost 0 bases and 16 bases, there was a span of 10 bases. Germline V gene sequence: CDR1 MNHEY, CDR2 SVGAGI. CDR3 DNA: TGTGCCAGCAGTTACTCGTATTCTATCTTCTTC. Amino acid sequence: CASSYSYSIFF.

A note on this clone: The same CDR3 arises from other DNA sequences in this sample as well. The chain joins TRBV4-1 to TRBJ1-5; weak D call: TRBD1 (6 bases). Trimming removed 1 base at V and 5 bases at J, with 6 bases between. In germline, CDR1 is MGHRA, CDR2 YSYEKL. The CDR3 runs 13 residues. The CDR3 nucleotides are TGCGCCAGCAGCCAAGCAGGGGATCAGCCCCAGCATTTT. Protein: CASSQAGDQPQHF.

The rearrangement uses TRBV6-6 and TRBJ2-7, with a possible D match to TRBD2 (5 bases). The CDR3 consists of 13 residues. Trimming removed 2 bases from V and 2 bases from J, with 7 bases in between. Germline assignment: CDR1 MNHNY and CDR2 SVGAGI (reference sequence). The DNA of the CDR3 is TGTGCCAGCAGTTACGACGGGGCCTACGAGCAGTACTTC. It yields the protein CASSYDGAYEQYF.

This clone was found once. The chain couples TRBV29-1 to TRBJ2-7; TRBD2 agrees at 7 bases. V was clipped by 7 bases and J by 4 bases; unmatched bases: 10. CDR1 is SQVTM, CDR2 ANQGSEA, per germline. The CDR3 has 13 amino acids. In nucleotides, the CDR3 is TGCAGCGCTCCGACTAGCCGGAGGTACGAGCAGTACTTC. It yields the protein CSAPTSRRYEQYF.

The chain links TRBV2 to TRBJ1-1, with a possible D match to TRBD1 (5 bases). Germline V gene lookup returns CDR1 SNHLY and CDR2 FYNNEI. This CDR3 has 14 amino acids. Trimming shortened V by 4 bases and J by 4 bases, and 13 bases separated the two germline ends. The CDR3 DNA follows: TGTGCCAGCAGTGTGGGGGGAATGGGCACTGAAGCTTTCTTT. This sequence encodes CASSVGGMGTEAFF.

The rearrangement joins TRBV7-6 to TRBJ2-1, with TRBD2 identical over 8 bases. V gave up 1 base and J gave up 7 bases; unmatched junction bases: 9. Looked up from germline, CDR1 is SGHVS and CDR2 is FNYEAQ. CDR3 size: 16 residues. CDR3: CASSLVPRGALNEQFF. As DNA, the CDR3 is TGTGCCAGCAGCTTAGTCCCGCGGGGGGCCCTGAATGAGCAGTTCTTC.

This chain uses TRBV5-1 with TRBJ2-1; perhaps TRBD1 as D (6 bases). This CDR3 contains 16 residues. Germline values: CDR1 SGHRS, CDR2 YFSETQ. V was clipped by 4 bases and J by 5 bases, with 19 bases between them. The CDR3 bases are TGCGCCAGCAGCCTCAAAACCAGGGGTTTGGACAATGAGCAGTTCTTC. Protein sequence: CASSLKTRGLDNEQFF. Looking up the rest from reference TRBV5-1 and TRBJ2-1 gives the full variable domain: KAGVTQTPRYLIKTRGQQVTLSCSPISGHRSVSWYQQTPGQGLQFLFEYFSETQRNKGNFPGRFSGRQFSNSRSEMNVSTLELGDSALYLCASSLKTRGLDNEQFFGPGTRLTVL.

This clone was found once. J is TRBJ2-5 and V is TRBV29-1, with a weak D call TRBD2 (6 bases). Matching the DNA end better, TRBJ2-7 makes the J call doubtful. CDR1 is SQVTM and CDR2 is ANQGSEA in the germline V gene. CDR3 size: 14 residues. The CDR3 DNA reads as TGCAGCGTTGGGGCGGGGAACCCCTCCTACGAGCAGTACTTC. Translated, it gives CSVGAGNPSYEQYF.

This clone was detected only a few times. This rearrangement joins TRBV29-1 to TRBJ2-3; D is possibly TRBD2 (5 bases). Germline lookup yields CDR1 SQVTM and CDR2 ANQGSEA. This CDR3 has 14 amino acids. V was cut by 2 bases and J by 2 bases, with 11 bases left in between. CDR3 amino acids: CSVEINGNTDTQYF. The CDR3 nucleotides are TGCAGCGTTGAAATTAACGGGAACACAGATACGCAGTATTTT.

This clone occurred a few times. The rearrangement links TRBV20-1 to TRBJ2-7; no firm D call. Germline CDR1 reads DFQATT; CDR2 reads SNEGSKA (reference sequence). The CDR3 totals 9 residues. Trimming took 4 bases from V and 4 from J, leaving 2 bases between them. The CDR3 nucleotides read TGCAGTGCTAAATACGAGCAGTACTTC. It codes for CSAKYEQYF.

This clone was recorded a few times. V gene TRBV29-1 combines with J gene TRBJ2-5; TRBD1 matches 10 bases. The CDR3 has 14 residues. Germline V gene lookup returns CDR1 SQVTM and CDR2 ANQGSEA. J lost 2 bases, V lost 6 bases, and 6 bases had no gene match. This chain's CDR3 is CSVYRDRGQETQYF. The CDR3, as DNA: TGCAGCGTCTACCGGGACAGGGGACAAGAGACCCAGTACTTC.

This clone was detected a few times. This chain connects TRBV11-1 to TRBJ2-2; D gene uncertain. V lost 1 base, J lost 3 bases, and 21 bases lay in between. Germline loops: CDR1 SGHAT, CDR2 FQDESV (reference sequence). The CDR3 length is 19 residues. CDR3 region: CASSLVAFTPSTDTGELFF. CDR3 nucleotides: TGTGCCAGCAGCTTAGTAGCCTTCACCCCCTCCACGGACACCGGGGAGCTGTTTTTT.

V is TRBV7-2 and J is TRBJ2-6, with D possibly TRBD1 on 5 matching bases. Germline CDR1 and CDR2: SGHTA and FQGNSA. The ends were cut back, 1 base at V and 2 bases at J, with 6 bases in the middle. The CDR3 has 15 amino acids. The CDR3 sequence: CASSLGGAGANVLTF. The CDR3 DNA is TGTGCCAGCAGCTTAGGGGGCGCTGGGGCCAACGTCCTGACTTTC.

The chain joins TRBV10-3 to TRBJ1-5; TRBD1 matches 7 bases. The CDR3 is made up of 14 amino acids. In germline, CDR1 is ENHRY, CDR2 SYGVKD. Unmatched junction bases numbered 0, after V lost 4 bases and J lost 0 bases. The CDR3 coding sequence is TGTGCCATCAGTGGACAGGGTAGCAATCAGCCCCAGCATTTT. Translation: CAISGQGSNQPQHF.

This clone was seen just once. This chain connects TRBV20-1 to TRBJ2-1; D not resolved. The CDR3 is 11 amino acids. Germline CDR1 DFQATT, CDR2 SNEGSKA (reference sequence). The V end lost 6 bases, the J end lost 7 bases, and 10 bases lay between the germline ends. CDR3 sequence reads: CSARARNEQFF. CDR3 coding DNA: TGCAGTGCGCGAGCCAGGAATGAGCAGTTCTTC.

This clone was found a few times. The genes are TRBV18 and TRBJ2-3; D is unclear. This CDR3 has 15 residues. The germline gives CDR1 KGHSH, CDR2 LQKENI. Between the trimmed V and J ends, which lost 0 bases and 0 bases, there was a span of 7 bases. The CDR3 DNA sequence: TGTGCCAGCTCACCACCGATCCGTAGCACAGATACGCAGTATTTT. Amino acid sequence: CASSPPIRSTDTQYF.

The rearrangement links TRBV19 to TRBJ1-6; tentative D call: TRBD1 (6 bases). There are 14 residues in the CDR3. V gave up 3 bases and J gave up 5 bases, with 8 bases separating them. Germline-derived CDR1 and CDR2 are LNHDA and SQIVND (reference sequence). CDR3 sequence (DNA): TGTGCCAGTAGTATCTACAGGGATAATTCACCCCTCCACTTT. Protein product: CASSIYRDNSPLHF.

The chain couples TRBV2 to TRBJ2-3; 8 nucleotides align to TRBD2. V was pared by 11 bases and J by 2 bases, with 3 bases of the junction left unmatched. Per germline, CDR1 SNHLY and CDR2 FYNNEI. This CDR3 has 12 residues. The CDR3 is CASGGATDTQYF. The CDR3 nucleotides are TGTGCCTCCGGGGGGGCCACAGATACGCAGTATTTT.

With respect to this clone: One junction end disagrees with the germline gene, perhaps due to a read error. The rearrangement uses TRBV9 and TRBJ2-1, with TRBD2 matching over 7 bases. Germline V gives CDR1 SGDLS, CDR2 YYNGEE. The CDR3 is 14 residues long. CDR3 amino acids: CASSVDVGTIPKLF. CDR3 DNA: TGTGCCAGCAGCGTTGACGTTGGGACTATTCCGAAGCTCTTC.

This clone was seen only a few times. The chain recombines TRBV27 with TRBJ1-2; D call uncertain. CDR3 length: 14 residues. Trimming pared 4 bases from V and 4 bases from J, leaving 13 bases between. Germline lookup yields CDR1 MNHEY and CDR2 SMNVEV (reference sequence). The CDR3 DNA reads as TGTGCCAGCAGTTACGACGAAACACTCTATGGCTACACCTTC. Residues: CASSYDETLYGYTF.

The sample holds a few counts of this clone. V and J are TRBV30 and TRBJ1-2, with a possible D match to TRBD1 (5 bases). The CDR3 runs to 13 residues. CDR1 is GTSNPN and CDR2 is SVGIG in the germline V gene (reference sequence). V was shortened by 1 base and J by 8 bases, with 14 bases between the two germline ends. CDR3 region: CAWSGRQTSGYTF. CDR3 in DNA: TGTGCCTGGAGTGGGCGACAGACCTCAGGCTACACCTTC. The variable domain in full, completed from reference TRBV30 and TRBJ1-2, reads SQTIHQWPATLVQPVGSPLSLECTVEGTSNPNLYWYRQAAGRGLQLLFYSVGIGQISSEVPQNLSASRPQDRQFILSSKKLLLSDSGFYLCAWSGRQTSGYTFGSGTRLTVV.

The genes are TRBV29-1 and TRBJ2-3; 8 positions match TRBD1. Per the germline V gene, CDR1 is SQVTM and CDR2 is ANQGSEA. V shed 4 bases, J shed 2 bases, and the junction held 8 bases outside the gene matches. The CDR3 loop spans 15 amino acids. DNA of the CDR3: TGCAGCGTTGGTTCGGACAGGGCTACCACAGATACGCAGTATTTT. Translation gives CSVGSDRATTDTQYF.

The rearrangement links TRBV2 to TRBJ2-5; D might be TRBD1 or TRBD2, each matching 5 bases. V was shortened by 2 bases and J by 1 base, with 14 bases between the two germline ends. The CDR3 is 16 residues long. CDR1 is SNHLY, CDR2 FYNNEI, per germline. This chain's CDR3 is CASSETEWGPQETQYF. The CDR3 DNA follows: TGTGCCAGCAGTGAAACCGAATGGGGACCCCAAGAGACCCAGTACTTC.

This clone has just a few counts. CDR3 bases: TGTGCCAGCGGGGCAAGGGGGATCGGAAACACCATATATTTT. It specifies CASGARGIGNTIYF. This chain links TRBV6-1 with TRBJ1-3; D may be TRBD1 (6 bases). The CDR3 spans 14 residues. Germline-derived CDR1 and CDR2 are MNHNS and SASEGT. Trimming cost V 8 bases and J 4 bases, with 15 bases left between them.

V is TRBV4-1 and J is TRBJ2-1; TRBD1 might be the D (5 bases). V shed 0 bases and J shed 4 bases, with 22 bases lying between them. This CDR3 contains 19 residues. Germline CDR1 is MGHRA and CDR2 is YSYEKL. This CDR3 reads CASSQDSGRRLMGYNEQFF. CDR3 DNA: TGCGCCAGCAGCCAAGATTCAGGGCGAAGGTTAATGGGGTACAATGAGCAGTTCTTC.

The genes are TRBV14 and TRBJ2-5; TRBD1 might be the D (5 bases). The V gene lost 4 bases and the J gene lost 2 bases, with 8 bases spanning the gap. The CDR3 has 13 residues. The germline V gene has CDR1 SGHDN and CDR2 FVKESK. CDR3 bases: TGTGCCAGCAGCCCCAGGGTTCAAGAGACCCAGTACTTC. As protein: CASSPRVQETQYF.

The rearrangement uses TRBV6-5 and TRBJ2-3; D not certain. Germline loops: CDR1 MNHEY, CDR2 SVGAGI. The CDR3 loop spans 14 amino acids. V lost 5 bases to trimming and J lost 2 bases, with 11 bases between them. The CDR3 DNA sequence: TGTGCCAGCAGTGAGAGTGCAAACACAGATACGCAGTATTTT. This gives the protein CASSESANTDTQYF.

This clone was seen just once. The chain is built from TRBV20-1 and TRBJ1-2, with D hard to call. The length of the CDR3 is 11 residues. The germline V gene encodes CDR1 DFQATT and CDR2 SNEGSKA (reference sequence). Trimming pared 3 bases from V and 4 bases from J, leaving 6 bases between. DNA for the CDR3: TGCAGTGCTAGGGCCGGCTATGGCTACACCTTC. It yields the protein CSARAGYGYTF.